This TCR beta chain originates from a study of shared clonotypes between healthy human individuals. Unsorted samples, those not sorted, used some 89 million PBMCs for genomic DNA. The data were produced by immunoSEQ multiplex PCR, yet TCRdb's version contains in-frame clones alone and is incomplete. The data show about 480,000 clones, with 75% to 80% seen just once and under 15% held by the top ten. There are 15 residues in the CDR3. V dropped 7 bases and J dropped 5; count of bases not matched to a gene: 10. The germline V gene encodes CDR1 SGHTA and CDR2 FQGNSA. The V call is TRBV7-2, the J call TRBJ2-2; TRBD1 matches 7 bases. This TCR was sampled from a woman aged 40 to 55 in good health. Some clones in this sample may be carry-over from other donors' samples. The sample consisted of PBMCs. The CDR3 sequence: CASNQDRDKTGELFF. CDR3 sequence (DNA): TGTGCCAGCAACCAAGACAGGGACAAAACCGGGGAGCTGTTTTTT. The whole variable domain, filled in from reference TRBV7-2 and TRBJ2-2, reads GAGVSQSPSNKVTEKGKDVELRCDPISGHTALYWYRQSLGQGLEFLIYFQGNSAPDKSGLPSDRFSAERTGGSVSTLTIQRTQQEDSAVYLCASNQDRDKTGELFFGEGSRLTVL.